This TCR beta chain was found in a study of T cells after yellow fever vaccination. This clonotype was counted a few times. Its antigen remains unknown. TCRdb analysed the 5' RACE reads with MiXCR anew, one entry per CDR3 protein. The sample lists around 600,000 distinct CDR3 sequences; 9% to 15% were seen once. Notes on the study in general: The study found a weaker secondary response that peaked faster, day 5 versus 15. At 95% to 98% for CD4 and 75% to 90% for CD8, most primary-vaccination clones showed up again after the booster.

This clonotype was obtained from a man aged 25-45 years who received the YFV17D yellow fever vaccine. The sequencing used PBMCs, collected on the day of the yellow fever booster vaccination.

The CDR3 protein is CASSQDRGVNVLTF. CDR3 nucleotide sequence: TGCGCCAGCAGCCAAGATAGGGGAGTCAACGTCCTGACTTTC. V is TRBV4-3 and J is TRBJ2-6, with D perhaps given as TRBD1 or TRBD2 (5 bases each). The V end was cut by 0 bases, the J end by 9 bases, with 9 bases between. Germline-derived CDR1 and CDR2 are LGHNA and YSLEER. The CDR3 length is 14 residues.